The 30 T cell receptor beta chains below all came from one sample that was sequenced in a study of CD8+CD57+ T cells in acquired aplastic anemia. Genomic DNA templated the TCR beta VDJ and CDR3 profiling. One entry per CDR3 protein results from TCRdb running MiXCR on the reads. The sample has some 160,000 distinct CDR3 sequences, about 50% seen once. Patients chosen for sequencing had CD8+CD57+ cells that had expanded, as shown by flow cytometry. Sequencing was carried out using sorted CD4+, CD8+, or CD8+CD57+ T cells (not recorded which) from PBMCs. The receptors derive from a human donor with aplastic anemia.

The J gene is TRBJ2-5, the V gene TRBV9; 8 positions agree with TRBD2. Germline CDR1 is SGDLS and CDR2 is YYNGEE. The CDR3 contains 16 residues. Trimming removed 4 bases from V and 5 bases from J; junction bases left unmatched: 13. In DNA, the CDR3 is TGTGCCAGCAGCCAATGGAATAGCGGGGCGGGGGAGACCCAGTACTTC. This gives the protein CASSQWNSGAGETQYF.

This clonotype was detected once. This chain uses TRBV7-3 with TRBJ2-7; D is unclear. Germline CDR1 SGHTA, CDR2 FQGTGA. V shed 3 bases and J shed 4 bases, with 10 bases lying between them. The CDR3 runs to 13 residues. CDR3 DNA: TGTGCCAGCAGCTTTAGTGAGGCATACGAGCAGTACTTC. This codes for CASSFSEAYEQYF.

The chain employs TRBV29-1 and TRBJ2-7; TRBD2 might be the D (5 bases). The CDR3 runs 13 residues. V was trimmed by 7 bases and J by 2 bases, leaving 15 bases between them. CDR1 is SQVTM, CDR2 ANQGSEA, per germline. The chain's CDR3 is CSAAAPRAYEQYF. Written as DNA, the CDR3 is TGCAGCGCTGCCGCTCCGCGGGCCTACGAGCAGTACTTC.

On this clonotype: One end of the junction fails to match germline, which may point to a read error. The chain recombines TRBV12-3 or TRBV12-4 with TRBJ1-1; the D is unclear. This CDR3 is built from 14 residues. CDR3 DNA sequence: TGTGCCAGCACTATAAACGGGCCCTCCCCTGAAGCCCTCTTT. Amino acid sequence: CASTINGPSPEALF.

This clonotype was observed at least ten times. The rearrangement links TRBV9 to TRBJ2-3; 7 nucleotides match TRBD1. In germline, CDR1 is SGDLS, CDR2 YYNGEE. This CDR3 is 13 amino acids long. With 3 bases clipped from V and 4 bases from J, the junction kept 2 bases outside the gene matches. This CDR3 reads CASSAGGPDTQYF. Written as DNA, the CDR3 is TGTGCCAGCAGCGCAGGGGGACCAGATACGCAGTATTTT.

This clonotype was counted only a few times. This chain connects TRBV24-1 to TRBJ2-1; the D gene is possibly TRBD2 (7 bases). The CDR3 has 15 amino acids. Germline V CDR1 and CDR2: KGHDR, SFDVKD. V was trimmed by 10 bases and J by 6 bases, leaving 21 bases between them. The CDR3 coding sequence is TGTGCCACAGGAGGGGTGAGGGGGGGCGGCAATGAGCAGTTCTTC. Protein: CATGGVRGGGNEQFF.

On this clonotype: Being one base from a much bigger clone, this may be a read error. CDR3: CASSFRQALQYDEQFF. The CDR3, as DNA: TGTGCCAGCAGCTTCCGACAGGCCCTACAATACGATGAGCAGTTCTTC. This sequence joins TRBV11-2 and TRBJ2-1; TRBD1 might be the D (6 bases). Germline loops: CDR1 SGHAT, CDR2 FQNNGV. This CDR3 has 16 residues. V dropped 3 bases and J dropped 8 bases, with 20 bases sitting between them.

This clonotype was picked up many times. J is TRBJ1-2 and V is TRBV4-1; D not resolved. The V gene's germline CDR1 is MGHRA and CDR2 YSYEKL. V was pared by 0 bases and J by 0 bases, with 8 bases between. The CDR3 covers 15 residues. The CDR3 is CASSQDNGPNYGYTF. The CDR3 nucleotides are TGCGCCAGCAGCCAAGATAACGGTCCTAACTATGGCTACACCTTC.

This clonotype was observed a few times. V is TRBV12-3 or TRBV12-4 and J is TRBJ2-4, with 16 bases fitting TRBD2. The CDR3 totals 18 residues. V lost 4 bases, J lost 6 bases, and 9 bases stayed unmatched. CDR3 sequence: CASSSGLAGGPSPNIQYF. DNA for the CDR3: TGTGCCAGCAGTTCGGGACTAGCGGGAGGGCCCTCCCCAAACATTCAGTACTTC.

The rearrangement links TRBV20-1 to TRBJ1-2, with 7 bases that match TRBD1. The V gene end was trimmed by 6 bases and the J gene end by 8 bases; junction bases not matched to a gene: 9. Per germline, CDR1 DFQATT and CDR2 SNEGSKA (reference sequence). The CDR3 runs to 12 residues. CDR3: CSAKDRAYGYTF. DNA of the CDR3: TGCAGTGCCAAAGACAGGGCTTACGGCTACACCTTC.

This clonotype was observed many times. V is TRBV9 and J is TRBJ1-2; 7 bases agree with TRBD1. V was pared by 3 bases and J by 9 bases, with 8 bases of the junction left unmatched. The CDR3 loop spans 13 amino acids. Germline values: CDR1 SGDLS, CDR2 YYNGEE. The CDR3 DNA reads TGTGCCAGCAGCGGACAGGGACTATGGAGCTACACCTTC. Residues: CASSGQGLWSYTF.

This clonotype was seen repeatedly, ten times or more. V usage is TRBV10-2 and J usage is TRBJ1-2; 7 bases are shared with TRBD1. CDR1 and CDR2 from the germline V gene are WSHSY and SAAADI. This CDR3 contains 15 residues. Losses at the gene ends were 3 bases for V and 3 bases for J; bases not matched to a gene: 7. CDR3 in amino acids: CASSDKVRGDYGYTF. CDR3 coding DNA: TGCGCCAGCAGTGATAAAGTCAGGGGGGACTATGGCTACACCTTC.

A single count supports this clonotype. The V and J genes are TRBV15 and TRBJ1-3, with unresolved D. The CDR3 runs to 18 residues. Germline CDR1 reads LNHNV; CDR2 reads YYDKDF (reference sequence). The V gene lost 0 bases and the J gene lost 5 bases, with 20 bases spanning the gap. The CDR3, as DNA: TGTGCCACCAGCAGAGATCTCCTTGTCGGACCAACACGAAACACCATATATTTT. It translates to CATSRDLLVGPTRNTIYF.

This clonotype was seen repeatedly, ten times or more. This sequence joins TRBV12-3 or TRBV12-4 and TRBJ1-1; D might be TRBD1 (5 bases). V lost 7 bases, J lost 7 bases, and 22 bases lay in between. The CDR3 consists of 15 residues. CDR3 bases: TGTGCCAGCACCCCTGACGGGGGATCAACGAATGAAGCTTTCTTT. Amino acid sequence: CASTPDGGSTNEAFF.

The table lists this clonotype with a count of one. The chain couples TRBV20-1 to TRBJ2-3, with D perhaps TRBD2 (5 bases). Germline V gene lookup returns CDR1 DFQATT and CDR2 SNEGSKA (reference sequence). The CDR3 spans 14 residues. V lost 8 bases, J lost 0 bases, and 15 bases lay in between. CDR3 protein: CSPLGPGSTDTQYF. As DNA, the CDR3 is TGCAGTCCGCTAGGTCCGGGAAGCACAGATACGCAGTATTTT.

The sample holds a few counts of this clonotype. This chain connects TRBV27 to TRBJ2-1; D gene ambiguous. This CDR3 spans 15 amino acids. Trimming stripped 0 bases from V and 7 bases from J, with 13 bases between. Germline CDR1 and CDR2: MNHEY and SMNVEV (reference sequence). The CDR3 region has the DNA TGTGCCAGCAGTTTATCCTCCGCCATGAGGAATGAGCAGTTCTTC. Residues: CASSLSSAMRNEQFF.

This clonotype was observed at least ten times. CDR3 amino acids: CSVAHPGYEQYF. For the CDR3, the DNA is TGCAGCGTGGCGCATCCGGGCTACGAGCAGTACTTC. This chain links TRBV29-1 with TRBJ2-7; no firm D call. This CDR3 contains 12 residues. V dropped 6 bases and J dropped 3 bases, with 12 bases sitting between them. Germline CDR1 is SQVTM and CDR2 is ANQGSEA.

CDR3 bases: TGCGCCAGCAGCTTCGGACAGGGGGCATCAAGCGAGCAGTACTTC. Translating gives CASSFGQGASSEQYF. The rearrangement joins TRBV5-1 to TRBJ2-7, with 11 bases fitting TRBD1. The germline V gene encodes CDR1 SGHRS and CDR2 YFSETQ. This CDR3 spans 15 amino acids. V lost 2 bases to trimming and J lost 6 bases; unmatched junction nucleotides: 7.

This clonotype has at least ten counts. DNA of the CDR3: TGTGCCAGCAGTGTTTCGGGACTCTCGAAGGAGCAGTTCTTC. Protein: CASSVSGLSKEQFF. The rearrangement links TRBV6-1 to TRBJ2-1, with a possible D match to TRBD2 (6 bases). The ends were cut back, 4 bases at V and 10 bases at J, with 17 bases in the middle. This CDR3 contains 14 residues. Germline CDR1 reads MNHNS; CDR2 reads SASEGT.

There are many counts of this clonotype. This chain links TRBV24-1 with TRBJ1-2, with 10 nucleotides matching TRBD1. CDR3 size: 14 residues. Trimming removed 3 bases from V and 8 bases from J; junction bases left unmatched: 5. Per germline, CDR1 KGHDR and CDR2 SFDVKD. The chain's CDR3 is CATSDGGQGRGYTF. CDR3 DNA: TGTGCCACCAGTGATGGGGGACAGGGGCGCGGCTACACCTTC.

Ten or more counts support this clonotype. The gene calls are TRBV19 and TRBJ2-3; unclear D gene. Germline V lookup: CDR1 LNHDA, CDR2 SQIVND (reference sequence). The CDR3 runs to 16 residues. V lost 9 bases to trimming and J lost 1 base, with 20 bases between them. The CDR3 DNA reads TGTGCCAGCCAGGTTAGAGGATCGGGTGGCACAGATACGCAGTATTTT. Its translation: CASQVRGSGGTDTQYF.

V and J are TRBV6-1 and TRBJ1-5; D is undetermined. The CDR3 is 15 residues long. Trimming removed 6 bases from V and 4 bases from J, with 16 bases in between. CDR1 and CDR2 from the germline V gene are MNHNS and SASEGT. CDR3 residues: CASSVGNLGNQPQHF. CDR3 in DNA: TGTGCCAGCAGCGTGGGCAACTTAGGAAATCAGCCCCAGCATTTT.

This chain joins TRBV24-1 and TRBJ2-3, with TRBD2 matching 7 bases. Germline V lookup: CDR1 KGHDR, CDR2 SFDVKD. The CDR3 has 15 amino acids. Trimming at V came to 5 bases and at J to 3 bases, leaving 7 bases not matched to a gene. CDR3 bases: TGTGCCACCAGTGGCCGGGGGGATCCGACAGATACGCAGTATTTT. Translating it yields CATSGRGDPTDTQYF.

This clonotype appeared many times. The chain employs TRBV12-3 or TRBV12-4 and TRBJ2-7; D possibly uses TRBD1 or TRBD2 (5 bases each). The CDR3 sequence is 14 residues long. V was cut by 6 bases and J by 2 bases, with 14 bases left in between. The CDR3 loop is CASSMPGRPYEQYF. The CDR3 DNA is TGTGCCAGCAGCATGCCGGGGCGCCCCTACGAGCAGTACTTC.

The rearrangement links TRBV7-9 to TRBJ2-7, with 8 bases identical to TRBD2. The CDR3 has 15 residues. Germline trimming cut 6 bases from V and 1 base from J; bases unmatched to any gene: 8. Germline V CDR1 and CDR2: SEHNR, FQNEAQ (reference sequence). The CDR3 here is CASSHRLARSYEQYF. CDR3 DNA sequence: TGTGCCAGCAGTCATCGACTAGCGCGTTCCTACGAGCAGTACTTC.

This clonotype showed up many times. This chain's CDR3 is CASSPAGAEAFF. DNA for the CDR3: TGCGCCAGCAGCCCAGCAGGGGCTGAAGCTTTCTTT. This rearrangement joins TRBV4-1 to TRBJ1-1; D may be TRBD1 (6 bases). V was shortened by 4 bases and J by 6 bases, with 9 bases between the two germline ends. Germline V lookup: CDR1 MGHRA, CDR2 YSYEKL. This CDR3 contains 12 residues.

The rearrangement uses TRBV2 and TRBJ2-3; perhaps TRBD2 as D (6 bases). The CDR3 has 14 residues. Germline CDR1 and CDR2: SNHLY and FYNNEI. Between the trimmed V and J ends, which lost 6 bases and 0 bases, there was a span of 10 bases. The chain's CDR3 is CASSGGVSTDTQYF. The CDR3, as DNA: TGTGCCAGCAGCGGAGGGGTCAGCACAGATACGCAGTATTTT.

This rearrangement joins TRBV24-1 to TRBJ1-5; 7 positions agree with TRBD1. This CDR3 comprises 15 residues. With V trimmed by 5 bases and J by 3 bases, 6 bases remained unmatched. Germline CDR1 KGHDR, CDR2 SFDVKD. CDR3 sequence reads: CATSGTGSNNQPQHF. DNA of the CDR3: TGTGCCACCAGTGGGACAGGTAGTAACAATCAGCCCCAGCATTTT.

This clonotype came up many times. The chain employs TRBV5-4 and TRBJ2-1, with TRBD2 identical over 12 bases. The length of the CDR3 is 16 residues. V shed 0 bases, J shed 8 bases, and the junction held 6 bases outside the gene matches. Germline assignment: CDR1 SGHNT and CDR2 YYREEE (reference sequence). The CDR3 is CASSLEASGRAHEQFF. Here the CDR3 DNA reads TGTGCCAGCAGCTTGGAGGCTAGCGGGAGGGCCCATGAGCAGTTCTTC.

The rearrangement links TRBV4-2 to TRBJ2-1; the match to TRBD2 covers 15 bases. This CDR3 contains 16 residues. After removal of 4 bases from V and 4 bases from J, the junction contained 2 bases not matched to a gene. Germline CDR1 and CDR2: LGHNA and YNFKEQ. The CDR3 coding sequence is TGTGCCAGCAGCCCCGGACTAGCGGGAGGGTACAATGAGCAGTTCTTC. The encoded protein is CASSPGLAGGYNEQFF.